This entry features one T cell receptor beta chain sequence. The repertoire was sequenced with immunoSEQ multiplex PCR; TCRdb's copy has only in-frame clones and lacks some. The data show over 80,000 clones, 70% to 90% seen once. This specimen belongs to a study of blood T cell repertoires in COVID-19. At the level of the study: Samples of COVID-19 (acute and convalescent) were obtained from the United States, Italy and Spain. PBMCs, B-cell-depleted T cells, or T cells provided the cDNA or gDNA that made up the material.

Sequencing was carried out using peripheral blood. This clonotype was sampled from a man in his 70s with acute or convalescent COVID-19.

The CDR3 protein is CASSLDISYNEQFF. DNA for the CDR3: TGTGCCAGCAGCTTAGACATTTCCTACAATGAGCAGTTCTTC. The rearrangement joins TRBV7-2 to TRBJ2-1; D remains unclear. The CDR3 has 14 amino acids. V shed 1 base and J shed 1 base, with 5 bases lying between them. Germline loops: CDR1 SGHTA, CDR2 FQGNSA.